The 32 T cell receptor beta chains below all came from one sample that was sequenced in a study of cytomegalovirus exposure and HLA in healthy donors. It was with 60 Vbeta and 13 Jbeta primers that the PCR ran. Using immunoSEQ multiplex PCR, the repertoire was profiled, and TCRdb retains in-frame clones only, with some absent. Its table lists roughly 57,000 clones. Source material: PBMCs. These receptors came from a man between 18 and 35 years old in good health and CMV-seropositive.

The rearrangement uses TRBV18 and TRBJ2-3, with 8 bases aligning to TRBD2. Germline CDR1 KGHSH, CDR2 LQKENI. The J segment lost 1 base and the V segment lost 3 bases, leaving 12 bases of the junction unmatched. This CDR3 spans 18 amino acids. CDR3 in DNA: TGTGCCAGCTCACCGGAACTAGCGGCATCTTTGGGCACAGATACGCAGTATTTT. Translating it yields CASSPELAASLGTDTQYF.

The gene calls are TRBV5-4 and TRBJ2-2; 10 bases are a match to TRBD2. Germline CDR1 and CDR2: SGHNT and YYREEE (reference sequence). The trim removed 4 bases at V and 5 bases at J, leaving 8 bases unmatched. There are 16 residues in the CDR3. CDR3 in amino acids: CASSPLAGVWTGELFF. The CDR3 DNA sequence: TGTGCCAGCAGCCCTCTAGCGGGAGTATGGACCGGGGAGCTGTTTTTT.

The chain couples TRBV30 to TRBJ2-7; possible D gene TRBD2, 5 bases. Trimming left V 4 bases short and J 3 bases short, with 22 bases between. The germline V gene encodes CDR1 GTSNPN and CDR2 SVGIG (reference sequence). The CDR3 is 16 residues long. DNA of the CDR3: TGTGCCTGGACTGCCCCCACCGGGATACCTTACTACGAGCAGTACTTC. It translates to CAWTAPTGIPYYEQYF.

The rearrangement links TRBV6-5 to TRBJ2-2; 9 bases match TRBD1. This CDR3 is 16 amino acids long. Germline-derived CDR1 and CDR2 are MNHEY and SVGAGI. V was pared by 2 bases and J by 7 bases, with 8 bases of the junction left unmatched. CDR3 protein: CASSYAPGQGVGELFF. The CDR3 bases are TGTGCCAGCAGTTACGCGCCGGGACAGGGCGTCGGGGAGCTGTTTTTT.

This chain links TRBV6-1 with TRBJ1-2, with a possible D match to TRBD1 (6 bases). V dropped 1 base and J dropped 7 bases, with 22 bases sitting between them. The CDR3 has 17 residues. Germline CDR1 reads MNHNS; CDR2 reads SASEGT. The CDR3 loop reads CASSEETGVQGRSGYTF. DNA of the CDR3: TGTGCCAGCAGTGAAGAAACGGGTGTACAGGGACGTAGTGGCTACACCTTC.

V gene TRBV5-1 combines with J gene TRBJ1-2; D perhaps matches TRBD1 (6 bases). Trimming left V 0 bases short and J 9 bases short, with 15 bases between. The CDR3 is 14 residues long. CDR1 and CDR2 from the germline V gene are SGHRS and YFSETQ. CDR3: CASSLETGRGSYTF. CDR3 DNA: TGCGCCAGCAGCTTGGAAACAGGGAGGGGAAGCTACACCTTC.

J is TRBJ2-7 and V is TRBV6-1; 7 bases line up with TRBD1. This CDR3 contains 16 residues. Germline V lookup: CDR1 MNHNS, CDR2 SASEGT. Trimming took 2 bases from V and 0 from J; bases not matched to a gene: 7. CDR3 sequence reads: CASSERGTASSYEQYF. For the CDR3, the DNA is TGTGCCAGCAGTGAAAGGGGGACAGCTAGCTCCTACGAGCAGTACTTC.

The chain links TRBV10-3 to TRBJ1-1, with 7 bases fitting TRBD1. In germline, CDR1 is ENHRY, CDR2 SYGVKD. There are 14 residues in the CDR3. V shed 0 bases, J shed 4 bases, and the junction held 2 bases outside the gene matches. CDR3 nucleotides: TGTGCCATCAGTGAGTCGGCAGGGGGCACTGAAGCTTTCTTT. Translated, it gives CAISESAGGTEAFF.

Here the CDR3 DNA reads TGTGCCAGTCGATACGGGAGGGCGGCCGGGGAGCTGTTTTTT. Its protein is CASRYGRAAGELFF. V gene TRBV19 combines with J gene TRBJ2-2; 8 positions match TRBD2. The CDR3 covers 14 residues. V gave up 8 bases and J gave up 6 bases; unmatched junction bases: 8. The V gene's germline CDR1 is LNHDA and CDR2 SQIVND (reference sequence). The full variable domain, in which reference TRBV19 and TRBJ2-2 provide the parts outside the CDR3, is DGGITQSPKYLFRKEGQNVTLSCEQNLNHDAMYWYRQDPGQGLRLIYYSQIVNDFQKGDIAEGYSVSREKKESFPLTVTSAQKNPTAFYLCASRYGRAAGELFFGEGSRLTVL.

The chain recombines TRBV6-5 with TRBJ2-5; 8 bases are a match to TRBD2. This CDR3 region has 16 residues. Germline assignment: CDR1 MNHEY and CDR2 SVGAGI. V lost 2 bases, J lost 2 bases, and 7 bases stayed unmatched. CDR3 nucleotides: TGTGCCAGCAGTTACCTCGCGGGAGGAAGACAAGAGACCCAGTACTTC. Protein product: CASSYLAGGRQETQYF.

CDR3 sequence reads: CASSFVGREDTQYF. The DNA of the CDR3 is TGTGCCAGCAGCTTCGTCGGCCGGGAAGATACGCAGTATTTT. This chain uses TRBV11-2 with TRBJ2-3, with D possibly TRBD2 on 5 matching bases. The CDR3 loop spans 14 amino acids. CDR1 and CDR2 (germline): SGHAT, FQNNGV. The ends were cut back, 3 bases at V and 5 bases at J, with 12 bases in the middle.

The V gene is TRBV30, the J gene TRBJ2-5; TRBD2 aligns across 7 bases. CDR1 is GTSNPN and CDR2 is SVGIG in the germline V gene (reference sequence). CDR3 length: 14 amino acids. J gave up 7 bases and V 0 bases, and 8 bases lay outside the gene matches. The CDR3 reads CAWSVPTSAGTQYF. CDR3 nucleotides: TGTGCCTGGAGTGTACCCACTAGCGCAGGGACCCAGTACTTC. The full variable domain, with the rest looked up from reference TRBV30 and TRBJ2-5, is SQTIHQWPATLVQPVGSPLSLECTVEGTSNPNLYWYRQAAGRGLQLLFYSVGIGQISSEVPQNLSASRPQDRQFILSSKKLLLSDSGFYLCAWSVPTSAGTQYFGPGTRLLVL.

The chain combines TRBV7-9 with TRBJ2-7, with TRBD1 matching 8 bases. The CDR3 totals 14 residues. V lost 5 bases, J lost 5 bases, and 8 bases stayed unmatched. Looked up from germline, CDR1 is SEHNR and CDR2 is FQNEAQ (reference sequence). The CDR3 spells CASSAQGALDEQYF. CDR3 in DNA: TGTGCCAGCAGCGCGCAGGGGGCGTTAGACGAGCAGTACTTC.

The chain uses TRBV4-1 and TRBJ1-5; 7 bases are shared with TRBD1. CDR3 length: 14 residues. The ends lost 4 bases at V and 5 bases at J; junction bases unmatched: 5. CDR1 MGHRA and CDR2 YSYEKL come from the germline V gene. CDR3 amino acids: CASSRTGDDQPQHF. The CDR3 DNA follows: TGCGCCAGCAGCCGAACAGGGGATGATCAGCCCCAGCATTTT.

The CDR3 spells CASRGGGGPSGTGELFF. The CDR3 DNA reads TGTGCCAGCAGAGGGGGGGGAGGGCCGAGTGGCACCGGGGAGCTGTTTTTT. V usage is TRBV7-3 and J usage is TRBJ2-2; D is perhaps TRBD2 (7 bases). V was clipped by 6 bases and J by 4 bases, with 21 bases between them. Germline values: CDR1 SGHTA, CDR2 FQGTGA. CDR3 size: 17 residues. Supplemented by reference TRBV7-3 and TRBJ2-2, the full variable domain reads GAGVSQTPSNKVTEKGKYVELRCDPISGHTALYWYRQSLGQGPEFLIYFQGTGAADDSGLPNDRFFAVRPEGSVSTLKIQRTERGDSAVYLCASRGGGGPSGTGELFFGEGSRLTVL.

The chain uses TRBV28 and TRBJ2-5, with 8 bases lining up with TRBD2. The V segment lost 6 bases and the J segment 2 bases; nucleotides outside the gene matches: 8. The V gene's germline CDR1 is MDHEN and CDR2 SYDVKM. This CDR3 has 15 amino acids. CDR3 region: CASSPRRGGQETQYF. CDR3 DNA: TGTGCCAGCAGCCCCCGTCGGGGGGGGCAAGAGACCCAGTACTTC.

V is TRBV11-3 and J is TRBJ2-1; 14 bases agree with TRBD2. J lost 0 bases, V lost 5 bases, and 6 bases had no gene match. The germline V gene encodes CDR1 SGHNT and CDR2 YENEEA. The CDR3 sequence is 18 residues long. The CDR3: CASSPGLAGVSSYNEQFF. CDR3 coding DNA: TGTGCCAGCAGCCCGGGACTAGCGGGGGTTAGCTCCTACAATGAGCAGTTCTTC.

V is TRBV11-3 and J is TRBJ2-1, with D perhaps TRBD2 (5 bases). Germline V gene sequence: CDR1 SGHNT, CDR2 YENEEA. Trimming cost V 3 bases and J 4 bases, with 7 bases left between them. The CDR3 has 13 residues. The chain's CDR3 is CASSFTGYNEQFF. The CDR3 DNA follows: TGTGCCAGCAGCTTCACGGGGTACAATGAGCAGTTCTTC. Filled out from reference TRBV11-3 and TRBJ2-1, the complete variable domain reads EAGVVQSPRYKIIEKKQPVAFWCNPISGHNTLYWYLQNLGQGPELLIRYENEEAVDDSQLPKDRFSAERLKGVDSTLKIQPAELGDSAVYLCASSFTGYNEQFFGPGTRLTVL.

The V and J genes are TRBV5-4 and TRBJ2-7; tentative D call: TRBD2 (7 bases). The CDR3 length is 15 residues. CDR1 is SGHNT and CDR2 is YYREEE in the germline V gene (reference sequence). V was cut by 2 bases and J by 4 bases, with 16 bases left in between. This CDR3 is CASSFQGGANYEQYF. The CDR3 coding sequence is TGTGCCAGCAGCTTTCAAGGGGGGGCAAATTACGAGCAGTACTTC.

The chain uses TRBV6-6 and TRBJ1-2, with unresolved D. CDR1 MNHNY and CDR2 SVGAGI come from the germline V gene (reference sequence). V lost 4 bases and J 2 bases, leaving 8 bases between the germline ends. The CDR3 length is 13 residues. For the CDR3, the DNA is TGTGCCAGCAGTTCTTGGCCGAACTATGGCTACACCTTC. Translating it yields CASSSWPNYGYTF.

CDR3 protein: CASSEAIRSYEQYF. The CDR3 DNA sequence: TGTGCCAGCAGTGAAGCGATTCGGTCCTACGAGCAGTACTTC. The chain links TRBV6-1 to TRBJ2-7; D unclear. The CDR3 is made up of 14 amino acids. Germline V gene sequence: CDR1 MNHNS, CDR2 SASEGT. The V and J ends lost 0 bases and 1 base respectively, with 7 bases between them.

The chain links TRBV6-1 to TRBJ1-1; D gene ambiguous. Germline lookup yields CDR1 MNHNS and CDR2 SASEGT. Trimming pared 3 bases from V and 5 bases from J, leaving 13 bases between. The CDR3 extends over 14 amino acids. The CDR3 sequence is CASSDWSRSTEAFF. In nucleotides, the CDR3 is TGTGCCAGCAGTGACTGGTCGCGGAGTACTGAAGCTTTCTTT.

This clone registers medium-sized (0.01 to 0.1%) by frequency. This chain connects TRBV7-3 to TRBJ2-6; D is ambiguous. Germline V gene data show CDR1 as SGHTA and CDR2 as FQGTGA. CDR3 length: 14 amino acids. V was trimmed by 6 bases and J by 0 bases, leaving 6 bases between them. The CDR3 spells CASRPSSGANVLTF. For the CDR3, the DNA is TGTGCCAGCAGACCCAGCTCTGGGGCCAACGTCCTGACTTTC.

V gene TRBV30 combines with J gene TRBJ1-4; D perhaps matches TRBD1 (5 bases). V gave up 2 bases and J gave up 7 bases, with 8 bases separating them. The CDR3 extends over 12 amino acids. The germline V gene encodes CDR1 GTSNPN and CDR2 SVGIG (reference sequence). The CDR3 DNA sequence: TGTGCCTGGAGTTCCGACAGTGAAAAACTGTTTTTT. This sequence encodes CAWSSDSEKLFF. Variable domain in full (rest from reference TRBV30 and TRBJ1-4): SQTIHQWPATLVQPVGSPLSLECTVEGTSNPNLYWYRQAAGRGLQLLFYSVGIGQISSEVPQNLSASRPQDRQFILSSKKLLLSDSGFYLCAWSSDSEKLFFGSGTQLSVL.

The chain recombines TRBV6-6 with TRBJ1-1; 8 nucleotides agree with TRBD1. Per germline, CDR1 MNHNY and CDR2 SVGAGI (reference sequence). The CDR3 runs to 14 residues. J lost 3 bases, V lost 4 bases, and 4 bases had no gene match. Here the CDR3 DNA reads TGTGCCAGCAGTTCGACAGGGGAGGACACTGAAGCTTTCTTT. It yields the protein CASSSTGEDTEAFF.

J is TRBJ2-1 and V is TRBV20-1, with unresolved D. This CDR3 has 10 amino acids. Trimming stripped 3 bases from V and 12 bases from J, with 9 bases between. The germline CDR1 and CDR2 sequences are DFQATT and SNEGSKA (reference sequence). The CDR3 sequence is CSASPPGQFF. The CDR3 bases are TGCAGTGCTAGCCCCCCCGGGCAGTTCTTC.

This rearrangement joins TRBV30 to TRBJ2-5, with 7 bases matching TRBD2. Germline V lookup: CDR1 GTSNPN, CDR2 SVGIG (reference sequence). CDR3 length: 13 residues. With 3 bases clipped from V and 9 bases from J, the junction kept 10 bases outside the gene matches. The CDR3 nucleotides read TGTGCCTGGAGGTCCGCGGGAGCTGGGCCCCAGTACTTC. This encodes CAWRSAGAGPQYF.

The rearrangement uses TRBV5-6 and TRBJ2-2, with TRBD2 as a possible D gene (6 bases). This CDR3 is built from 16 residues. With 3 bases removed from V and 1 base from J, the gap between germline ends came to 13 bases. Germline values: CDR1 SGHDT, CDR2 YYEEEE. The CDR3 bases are TGTGCCAGCAGCTCCCGACTAGGGCAGAACACCGGGGAGCTGTTTTTT. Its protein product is CASSSRLGQNTGELFF. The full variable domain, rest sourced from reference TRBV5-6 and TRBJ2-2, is DAGVTQSPTHLIKTRGQQVTLRCSPKSGHDTVSWYQQALGQGPQFIFQYYEEEERQRGNFPDRFSGHQFPNYSSELNVNALLLGDSALYLCASSSRLGQNTGELFFGEGSRLTVL.

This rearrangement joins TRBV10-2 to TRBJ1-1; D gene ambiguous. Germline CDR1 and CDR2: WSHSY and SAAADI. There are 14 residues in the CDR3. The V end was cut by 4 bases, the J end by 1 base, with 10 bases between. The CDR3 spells CASSALYTNTEAFF. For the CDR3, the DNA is TGCGCCAGCAGTGCCTTATACACGAACACTGAAGCTTTCTTT.

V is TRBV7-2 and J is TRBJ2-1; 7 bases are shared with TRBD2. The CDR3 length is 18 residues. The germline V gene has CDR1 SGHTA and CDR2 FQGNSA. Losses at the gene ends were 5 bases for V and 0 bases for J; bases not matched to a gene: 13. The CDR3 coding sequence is TGTGCCAGCAGCCCTCTCCCTGGGGGGGTTGCCTCCTACAATGAGCAGTTCTTC. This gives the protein CASSPLPGGVASYNEQFF.

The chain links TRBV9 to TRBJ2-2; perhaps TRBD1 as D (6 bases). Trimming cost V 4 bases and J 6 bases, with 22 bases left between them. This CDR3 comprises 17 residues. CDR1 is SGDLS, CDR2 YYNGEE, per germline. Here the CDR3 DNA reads TGTGCCAGCAGCATGAACAGGGTTTCTGTCTCCGCCGGGGAGCTGTTTTTT. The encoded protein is CASSMNRVSVSAGELFF.

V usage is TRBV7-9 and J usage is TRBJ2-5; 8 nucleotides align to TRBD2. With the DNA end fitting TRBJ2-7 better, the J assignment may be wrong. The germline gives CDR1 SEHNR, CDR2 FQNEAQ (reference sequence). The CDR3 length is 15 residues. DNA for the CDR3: TGTGCCAGCAGCTCCCGAGCGGGAGCCACCTACGAGCAGTACTTC. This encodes CASSSRAGATYEQYF.